This entry describes one TCR beta chain. As yet, its antigen is unknown. PCR primers comprised 60 Vbeta and 13 Jbeta primers. Sequencing used immunoSEQ multiplex PCR; TCRdb keeps in-frame clones, though not all of them. The sample holds around 150,000 clones, about 80% seen once. The data belong to a study of cytomegalovirus exposure and HLA in healthy donors. Across the whole study: Researchers previously reported finding some 110 million unique TCR beta sequences from 170 million or so T cells.

The germline V and J ends were trimmed by 6 bases and 5 bases, with 14 bases remaining between them. The CDR3 extends over 14 amino acids. Germline loops: CDR1 SGHTA, CDR2 FQGNSA. Overall study findings and caveats: In an earlier analysis, productive rearrangement rates for most beta V segments clustered near 87% or 30%. Associated with HLA alleles at 0.05 false discovery rate in a later analysis were 17,000 or so TCR beta sequences. Despite most TCR sequences being rare, some public TCRs occurred in many donors.

The source of this sequence is a male donor in good health and CMV-seronegative. V is TRBV7-2 and J is TRBJ2-1; the D gene is possibly TRBD2 (6 bases). Sequenced input: PBMCs. CDR3 nucleotide sequence: TGTGCCAGCAGGAAAACCGGGGGTAACAATGAGCAGTTCTTC. Encoded protein: CASRKTGGNNEQFF.